The clone carrying this T cell receptor (beta chain) has more than one count but fewer than ten. The TCRbeta library incorporated unique molecular identifiers. TCRdb re-called the PCR reads through MiXCR, storing one row per CDR3 protein. The profile shows some 220,000 distinct CDR3 sequences, approximately 9.5% of them singletons. The source of the sample is a study of T-cell reconstitution after alpha-beta-depleted transplantation in children. The specimen comprised PBMCs from the stem cell graft donor, sampled from the stem cell graft. The TCR was taken from a human donor who donated a stem cell graft to a child with acute lymphoblastic leukemia.

The CDR3 bases are TGCGCCAGCAGCTTGGCCGACAGGGGGCGAACTAACTATGGCTACACCTTC. Protein product: CASSLADRGRTNYGYTF. The chain recombines TRBV5-1 with TRBJ1-2, with 10 bases identical to TRBD1. The CDR3 covers 17 residues. The germline V gene encodes CDR1 SGHRS and CDR2 YFSETQ. With V trimmed by 0 bases and J by 0 bases, 5 bases remained unmatched.